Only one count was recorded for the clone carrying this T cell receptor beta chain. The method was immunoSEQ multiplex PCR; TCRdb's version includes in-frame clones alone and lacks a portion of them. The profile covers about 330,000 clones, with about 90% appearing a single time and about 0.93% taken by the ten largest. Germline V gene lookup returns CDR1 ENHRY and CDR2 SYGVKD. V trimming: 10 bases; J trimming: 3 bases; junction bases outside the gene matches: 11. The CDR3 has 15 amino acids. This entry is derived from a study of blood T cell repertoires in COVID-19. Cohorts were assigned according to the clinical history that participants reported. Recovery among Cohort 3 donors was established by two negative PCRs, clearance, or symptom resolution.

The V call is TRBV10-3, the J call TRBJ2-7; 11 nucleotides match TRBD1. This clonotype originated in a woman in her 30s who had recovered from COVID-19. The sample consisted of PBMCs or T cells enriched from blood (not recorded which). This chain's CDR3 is CATSGGTGGVYEQYF. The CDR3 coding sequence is TGTGCCACTTCAGGCGGGACAGGGGGTGTCTACGAGCAGTACTTC.